The rows below give T cell receptor beta chains drawn from one sample of a study of T cell repertoires in aging, cancer and after chemotherapy. TCRdb redid the calling of the multiplex PCR reads with MiXCR, one entry per CDR3 protein. The sample records 12,000 or so distinct CDR3 sequences, around 29% being singletons. What was sequenced was blood. These receptors originate from a human donor in good health. The donor label of this sample is uncertain. Each CDR3 is given with its conserved first and last residue. Each record gives: V gene, J gene, D gene, clone size, CDR3 DNA, CDR3 protein. D genes are given only for firm matches. Clone size appears in some rows only: once, few, many, or a class for an expanded clone.

>TRBV6-5|TRBJ1-6|-|-
TGTGCCAGCAGTTACTCGTCCGGGGGCGGTGGTTCACCCCTCCACTTT
CASSYSSGGGGSPLHF
>TRBV10-3|TRBJ2-7|-|-
TGTGCCATCAGTGACCGGGGAACTGAGCAGTACTTC
CAISDRGTEQYF
>TRBV6-5|TRBJ2-7|-|-
TGTGCCAGCAGTCCCCCCTTACCTGGCAACTACGAGCAGTACTTC
CASSPPLPGNYEQYF
>TRBV29-1|TRBJ2-1|-|medium-sized
TGCAGCGTTGACGGACTATCGCCTGACAATGAGCAGTTCTTC
CSVDGLSPDNEQFF
>TRBV20-1|TRBJ1-5|-|-
TGCAGTGCTAGGGTAGGGGGAAGCAATCAGCCCCAGCATTTT
CSARVGGSNQPQHF
>TRBV19|TRBJ2-5|TRBD2|-
TGTGCCAGTAGTAGGACTAGCGGGGGCAAAGAGACCCAGTACTTC
CASSRTSGGKETQYF
>TRBV6-1|TRBJ2-7|TRBD1|few
TGTGCCGGACAGGGGGCCTACGAGCAGTACTTC
CAGQGAYEQYF
>TRBV29-1|TRBJ2-7|-|medium-sized
TGCAGCGTCGAAGACAGTGGGTACGAGCAGTACTTC
CSVEDSGYEQYF
>TRBV18|TRBJ2-5|TRBD1|-
TGTGCCAGCTCACTGTGGGACAGGGGTCAAGAGACCCAGTACTTC
CASSLWDRGQETQYF
>TRBV19|TRBJ1-6|-|medium-sized
TGTGCCAGTAAGCAGGGGTTTTATTCACCCCTCCACTTT
CASKQGFYSPLHF
>TRBV6-2/TRBV6-3|TRBJ1-2|-|few
TGTGCCAGCAGTTACGAAGATGGCTATGGCTACACCTTC
CASSYEDGYGYTF
>TRBV5-5|TRBJ2-7|-|medium-sized
TGTGCCAGCAGCTGGGAAGGCGAGCAGTACTTC
CASSWEGEQYF
>TRBV14|TRBJ1-6|-|-
TGTGCCAGCAGCCAATTCACGGGGGGCAGTTTAAATTCACCCCTCCACTTT
CASSQFTGGSLNSPLHF
>TRBV7-2|TRBJ2-7|-|once
TGTGCCAGCAGCTCAAGAAAGGGTCCAGACGAGCAGTACTTC
CASSSRKGPDEQYF
>TRBV7-6|TRBJ1-2|-|-
TGTGCCAGCAGCTTAGCCCAACTCCGGGACGGATCAGGCTACACCTTC
CASSLAQLRDGSGYTF
>TRBV29-1|TRBJ1-2|-|-
TGCAGCGTTGAAAACCGGGACGCGGCAAGTGGGGACTATGGCTACACCTTC
CSVENRDAASGDYGYTF
>TRBV29-1|TRBJ2-7|TRBD2|medium-sized
TGCAGCGTTGAAGGGGCTAGCGGGGGCAGGTACGAGCAGTACTTC
CSVEGASGGRYEQYF
>TRBV19|TRBJ1-5|-|few
TGTGCCAGTAGCACTGGCCGGGACACCTATCAGCCCCAGCATTTT
CASSTGRDTYQPQHF
>TRBV18|TRBJ1-3|-|-
TGTGCCAGCTCACCATCTGGAAACACCATATATTTT
CASSPSGNTIYF
>TRBV11-1|TRBJ2-2|TRBD2|few
TGTGCCAGCAGCTTTCCGGGAGGCACCGGGGAGCTGTTTTTT
CASSFPGGTGELFF
>TRBV20-1|TRBJ2-3|TRBD2|-
TGCAGTGCTAGCCACAGCGGGGGAGGCACAGATACGCAGTATTTT
CSASHSGGGTDTQYF
>TRBV20-1|TRBJ2-7|TRBD1|-
TGCAGTGCCTACGACAGGGCGAGCCACGAGCAGTACTTC
CSAYDRASHEQYF
>TRBV12-3/TRBV12-4|TRBJ2-7|-|-
TGTGCCAGCAGCTCGAAAGAAGGCTACGAGCAGTACTTC
CASSSKEGYEQYF
>TRBV12-3/TRBV12-4|TRBJ2-5|-|few
TGTGCCAGCAGTTTTTCAGGAAAAGAGACCCAGTACTTC
CASSFSGKETQYF
>TRBV18|TRBJ2-6|-|few
TGTGCCAGCTCACCATCGGGGGCCCCCGGGGCCAACGTCCTGACTTTC
CASSPSGAPGANVLTF
>TRBV18|TRBJ2-2|TRBD2|-
TGTGCCAGCTCACCTAGCGGGGACACCGGGGAGCTGTTTTTT
CASSPSGDTGELFF
>TRBV18|TRBJ2-3|-|medium-sized
TGTGCCAGCTCACCCCCTGGGGCAGATACGCAGTATTTT
CASSPPGADTQYF
>TRBV27|TRBJ2-7|-|medium-sized
TGTGCCAGCAGTTTAGGGTACGCGGGATCCTACGAGCAGTACTTC
CASSLGYAGSYEQYF
>TRBV6-2/TRBV6-3|TRBJ1-1|-|-
TGTGCCAGCACCGAACCGTTACGTGGCACTGAAGCTTTCTTT
CASTEPLRGTEAFF
>TRBV27|TRBJ2-5|-|few
TGTGCCAGCAGTTCCAGACTGGCACGGGGGACCCAGTACTTC
CASSSRLARGTQYF
>TRBV5-1|TRBJ1-5|-|-
TGCGCCAGCAGCTTGGATGGGATTCAGCCCCAGCATTTT
CASSLDGIQPQHF
>TRBV5-4|TRBJ1-2|-|few
TGTGCCAGCAGCTTGGGAGTTTCAGGGTCCTACTATGGCTACACCTTC
CASSLGVSGSYYGYTF
>TRBV5-8|TRBJ2-3|-|-
TGTGCCAGCAGCTTGCAACTTCACCGGGACGGGATGGGAGATACGCAGTATTTT
CASSLQLHRDGMGDTQYF
>TRBV10-3|TRBJ2-1|TRBD1|few
TGTGCCATCAGTGGGGTGGGGACAGGGAACTACAATGAGCAGTTCTTC
CAISGVGTGNYNEQFF
>TRBV6-5|TRBJ1-2|-|-
TGTGCCAGTAGTCCTCAATCGGACAAATATGGCTACACCTTC
CASSPQSDKYGYTF
>TRBV30|TRBJ2-5|TRBD2|few
TGTGCCTGGAGTACCGAGACTAGCGGGGGGGCCCAGTACTTC
CAWSTETSGGAQYF
>TRBV12-3/TRBV12-4|TRBJ1-5|-|few
TGTGCCAGCAGTTGGGTCGATAAGCAGCCCCAGCATTTT
CASSWVDKQPQHF
>TRBV20-1|TRBJ1-1|-|few
TGCAGTGCTAGAGATTCTCGGGAATTCGCTGAAGCTTTCTTT
CSARDSREFAEAFF
>TRBV27|TRBJ1-5|TRBD1|-
TGTGCCAGCAGTCACAGGGGGGGGAAGCAGCCCCAGCATTTT
CASSHRGGKQPQHF
>TRBV19|TRBJ1-6|TRBD1|-
TGTGCCAGTAGTCTTGCCAGGGGGCGGGATTCACCCCTCCACTTT
CASSLARGRDSPLHF
>TRBV6-6|TRBJ2-4|-|-
TGTGCCATCAGTGCCGACAGTTTAAGAAACATTCAGTACTTC
CAISADSLRNIQYF